Following are 5 T cell receptor beta chains from one sample sequenced in a study of T cell responses to AZD1222 COVID-19 vaccine. TCRdb keeps only in-frame clones here, not all; method: immunoSEQ multiplex PCR. The data hold 140,000 to 150,000 clones, with approximately 85% observed a single time. The starting material was peripheral blood, obtained on day 0 of AZD1222 vaccination. The receptors derive from an adult in good health.

The chain combines TRBV21-1 with TRBJ1-1. TRBV21-1 is termed a pseudogene. The CDR3 sequence is 14 residues long. CDR3 loop: CASSKVRTNTEAFF. The CDR3 DNA follows: TGTGCCAGCAGCAAAGTACGGACGAACACTGAAGCTTTCTTT.

This clone was detected once. This chain uses TRBV27 with TRBJ1-5; a possible D gene is TRBD1 (5 bases). V was pared by 3 bases and J by 1 base, with 10 bases between. This CDR3 is built from 15 residues. Looked up from germline, CDR1 is MNHEY and CDR2 is SMNVEV (reference sequence). As DNA, the CDR3 is TGTGCCAGCAGTTTGTGGGGGAACAGCAATCAGCCCCAGCATTTT. Its translation is CASSLWGNSNQPQHF.

CDR3 amino acids: CASSGGDFSGNTIYF. As DNA, the CDR3 is TGTGCCAGCTCCGGAGGGGACTTCTCTGGAAACACCATATATTTT. The rearrangement uses TRBV6-5 and TRBJ1-3; D might be TRBD1 (5 bases). Germline CDR1 and CDR2: MNHEY and SVGAGI. This CDR3 comprises 15 residues. V lost 8 bases, J lost 0 bases, and 14 bases lay in between.

This chain joins TRBV5-1 and TRBJ2-1; 8 bases match TRBD1. V lost 4 bases and J lost 5; bases outside the gene matches: 5. Looked up from germline, CDR1 is SGHRS and CDR2 is YFSETQ. The CDR3 consists of 14 residues. The CDR3 DNA is TGCGCCAGCAGCCCGGGACAGGTAGACAATGAGCAGTTCTTC. Translated: CASSPGQVDNEQFF.

The chain combines TRBV18 with TRBJ1-2; 9 bases map to TRBD1. V was pared by 2 bases and J by 7 bases, with 2 bases of the junction left unmatched. Germline-derived CDR1 and CDR2 are KGHSH and LQKENI. The CDR3 length is 13 residues. As DNA, the CDR3 is TGTGCCAGCTCACCAGGACAGGGGCTTGGCTACACCTTC. Translated: CASSPGQGLGYTF.